This TCR beta chain was sequenced in a study of blood T cell repertoires in COVID-19. Libraries were prepared by immunoSEQ multiplex PCR; TCRdb keeps only in-frame clonotypes and omits some of them. The sample shows a few hundred thousand clones, 89% of them seen only once. Germline-derived CDR1 and CDR2 are LNHNV and YYDKDF (reference sequence). V trimming: 6 bases; J trimming: 6 bases; junction bases outside the gene matches: 9. There are 15 residues in the CDR3. This receptor was obtained from an older woman with COVID-19, enrolled during active disease. The chain recombines TRBV15 with TRBJ1-4, with TRBD1 identical over 8 bases. Specimen: peripheral blood. CDR3 nucleotide sequence: TGTGCCACCAGGGACAGGGAAATGGGGTATGAAAAACTGTTTTTT. This translates into CATRDREMGYEKLFF.